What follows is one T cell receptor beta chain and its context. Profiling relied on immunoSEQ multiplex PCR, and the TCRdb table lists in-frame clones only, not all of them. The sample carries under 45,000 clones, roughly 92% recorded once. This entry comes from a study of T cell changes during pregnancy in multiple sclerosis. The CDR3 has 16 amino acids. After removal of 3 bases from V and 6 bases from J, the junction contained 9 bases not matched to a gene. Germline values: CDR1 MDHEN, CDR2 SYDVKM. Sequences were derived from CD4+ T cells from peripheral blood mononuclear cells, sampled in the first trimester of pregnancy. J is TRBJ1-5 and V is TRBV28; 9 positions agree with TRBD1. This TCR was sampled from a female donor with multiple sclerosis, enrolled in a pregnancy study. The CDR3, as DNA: TGTGCCAGCAGTTTCCCAACGGGACAGGGTGCTCAGCCCCAGCATTTT. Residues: CASSFPTGQGAQPQHF.